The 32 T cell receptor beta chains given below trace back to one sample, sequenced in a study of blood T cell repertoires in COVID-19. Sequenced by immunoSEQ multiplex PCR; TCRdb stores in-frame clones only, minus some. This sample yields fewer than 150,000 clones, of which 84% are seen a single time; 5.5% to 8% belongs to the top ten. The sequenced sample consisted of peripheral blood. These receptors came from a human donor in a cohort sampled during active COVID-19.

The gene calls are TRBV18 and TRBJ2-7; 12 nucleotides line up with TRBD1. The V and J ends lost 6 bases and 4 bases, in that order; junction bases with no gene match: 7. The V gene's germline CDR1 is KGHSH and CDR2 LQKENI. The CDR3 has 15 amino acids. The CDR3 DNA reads TGTGCCAGCTCGCCGACGGGACAGGGGGCATACGAGCAGTACTTC. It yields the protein CASSPTGQGAYEQYF.

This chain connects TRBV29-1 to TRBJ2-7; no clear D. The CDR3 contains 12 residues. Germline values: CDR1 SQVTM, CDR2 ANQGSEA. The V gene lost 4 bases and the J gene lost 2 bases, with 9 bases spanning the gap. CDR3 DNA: TGCAGCGTTGTTGAGCCACCCTACGAGCAGTACTTC. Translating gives CSVVEPPYEQYF.

The CDR3 here is CASSDRGGKNIQYF. The DNA of the CDR3 is TGTGCCAGCAGTGACAGGGGGGGCAAAAACATTCAGTACTTC. J is TRBJ2-4 and V is TRBV6-8; TRBD1 aligns across 9 bases. The V gene's germline CDR1 is MNHGY and CDR2 SAAAGT. CDR3 size: 14 residues. Trimming removed 5 bases from V and 3 bases from J; junction bases left unmatched: 2.

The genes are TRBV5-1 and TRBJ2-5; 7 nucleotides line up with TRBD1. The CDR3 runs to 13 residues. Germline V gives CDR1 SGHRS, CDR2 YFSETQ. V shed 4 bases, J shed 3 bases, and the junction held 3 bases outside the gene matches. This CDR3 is CASSTTGKETQYF. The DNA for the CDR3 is TGCGCCAGCAGCACGACAGGGAAAGAGACCCAGTACTTC.

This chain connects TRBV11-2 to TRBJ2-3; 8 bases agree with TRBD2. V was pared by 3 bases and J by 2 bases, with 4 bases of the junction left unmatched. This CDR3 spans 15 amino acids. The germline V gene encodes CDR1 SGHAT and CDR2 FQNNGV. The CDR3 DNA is TGTGCCAGCAGCTTTTTAGCGGGGATCACAGATACGCAGTATTTT. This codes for CASSFLAGITDTQYF.

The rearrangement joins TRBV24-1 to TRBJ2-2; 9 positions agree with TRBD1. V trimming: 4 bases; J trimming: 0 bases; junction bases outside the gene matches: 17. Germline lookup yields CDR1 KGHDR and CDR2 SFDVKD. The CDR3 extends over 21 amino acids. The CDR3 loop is CATSDRTLGQGNPPNTGELFF. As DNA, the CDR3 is TGTGCCACCAGTGACCGCACTCTGGGACAGGGAAACCCACCGAACACCGGGGAGCTGTTTTTT.

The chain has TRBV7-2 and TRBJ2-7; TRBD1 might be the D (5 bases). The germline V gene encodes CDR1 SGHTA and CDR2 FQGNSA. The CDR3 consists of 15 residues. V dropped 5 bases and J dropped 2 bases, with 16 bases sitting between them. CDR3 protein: CASSVGAISTYEQYF. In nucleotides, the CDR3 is TGTGCCAGCAGCGTAGGGGCAATCTCGACCTACGAGCAGTACTTC.

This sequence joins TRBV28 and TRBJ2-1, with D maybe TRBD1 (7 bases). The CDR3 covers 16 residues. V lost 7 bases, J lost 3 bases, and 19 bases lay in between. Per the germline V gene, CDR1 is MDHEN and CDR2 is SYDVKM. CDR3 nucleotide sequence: TGTGCCAGCACCCTGGGGGGCAGGGGGTTCTACAATGAGCAGTTCTTC. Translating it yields CASTLGGRGFYNEQFF.

The CDR3 reads CAISDLGGASTDTQYF. The DNA for the CDR3 is TGTGCCATCAGTGACCTCGGCGGCGCTAGCACAGATACGCAGTATTTT. This chain links TRBV10-3 with TRBJ2-3; no clear D gene. V dropped 3 bases and J dropped 0 bases, with 13 bases sitting between them. The CDR3 totals 16 residues. Germline CDR1 and CDR2: ENHRY and SYGVKD.

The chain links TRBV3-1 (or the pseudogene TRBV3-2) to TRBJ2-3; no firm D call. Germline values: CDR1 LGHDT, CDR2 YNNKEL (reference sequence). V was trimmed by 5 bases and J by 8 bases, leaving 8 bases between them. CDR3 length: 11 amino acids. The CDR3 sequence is CASSSRGTQYF. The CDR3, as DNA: TGTGCCAGCAGCTCCCGAGGTACGCAGTATTTT.

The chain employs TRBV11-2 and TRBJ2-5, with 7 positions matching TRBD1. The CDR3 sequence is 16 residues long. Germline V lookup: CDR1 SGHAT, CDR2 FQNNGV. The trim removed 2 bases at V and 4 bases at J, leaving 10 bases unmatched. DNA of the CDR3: TGTGCCAGCAGCTTATCCTTAACAGGGGAAGGAGAGACCCAGTACTTC. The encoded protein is CASSLSLTGEGETQYF.

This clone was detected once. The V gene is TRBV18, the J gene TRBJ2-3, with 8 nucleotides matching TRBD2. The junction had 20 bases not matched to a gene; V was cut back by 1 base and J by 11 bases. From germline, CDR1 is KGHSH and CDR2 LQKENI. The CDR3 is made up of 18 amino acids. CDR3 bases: TGTGCCAGCTCACCACTGCGCAGGTCGGGGACTAGAGTCAGTGAGCAGTATTTT. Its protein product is CASSPLRRSGTRVSEQYF.

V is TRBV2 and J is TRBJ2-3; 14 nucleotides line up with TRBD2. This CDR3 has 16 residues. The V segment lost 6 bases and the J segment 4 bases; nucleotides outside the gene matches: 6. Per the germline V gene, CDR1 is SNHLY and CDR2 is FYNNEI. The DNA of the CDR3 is TGTGCCAGCAGGAAACTGACTAGCGGGGGGGCAGATACGCAGTATTTT. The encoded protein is CASRKLTSGGADTQYF.

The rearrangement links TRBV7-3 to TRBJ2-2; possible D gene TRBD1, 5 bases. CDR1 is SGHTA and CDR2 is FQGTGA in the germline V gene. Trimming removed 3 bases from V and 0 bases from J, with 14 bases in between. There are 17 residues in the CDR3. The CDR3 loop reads CASSLLGRDPNTGELFF. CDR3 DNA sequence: TGTGCCAGCAGCTTGTTGGGGCGAGACCCGAACACCGGGGAGCTGTTTTTT. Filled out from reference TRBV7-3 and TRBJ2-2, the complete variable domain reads GAGVSQTPSNKVTEKGKYVELRCDPISGHTALYWYRQSLGQGPEFLIYFQGTGAADDSGLPNDRFFAVRPEGSVSTLKIQRTERGDSAVYLCASSLLGRDPNTGELFFGEGSRLTVL.

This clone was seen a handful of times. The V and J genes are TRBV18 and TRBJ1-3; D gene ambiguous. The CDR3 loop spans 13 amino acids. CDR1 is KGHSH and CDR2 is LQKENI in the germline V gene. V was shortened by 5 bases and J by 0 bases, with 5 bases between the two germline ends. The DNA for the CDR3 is TGTGCCAGCTCAGACTTCTCTGGAAACACCATATATTTT. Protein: CASSDFSGNTIYF.

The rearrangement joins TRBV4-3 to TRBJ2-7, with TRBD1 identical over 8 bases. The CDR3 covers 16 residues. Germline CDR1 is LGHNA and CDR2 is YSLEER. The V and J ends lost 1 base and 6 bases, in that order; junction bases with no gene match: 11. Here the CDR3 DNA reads TGCGCCAGCAGCCAAGGGGCTCGGACAGGGTCTGGCGAGCAGTACTTC. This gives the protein CASSQGARTGSGEQYF.

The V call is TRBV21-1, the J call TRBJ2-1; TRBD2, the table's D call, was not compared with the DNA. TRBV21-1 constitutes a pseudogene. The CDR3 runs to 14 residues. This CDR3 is CASSKVAAFSEQFF. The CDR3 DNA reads TGTGCCAGCAGCAAAGTAGCTGCGTTTAGTGAGCAGTTCTTC.

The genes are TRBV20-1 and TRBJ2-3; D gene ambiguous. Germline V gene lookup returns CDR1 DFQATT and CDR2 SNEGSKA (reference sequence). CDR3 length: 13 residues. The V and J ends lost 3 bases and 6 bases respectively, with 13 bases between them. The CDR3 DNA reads TGCAGTGCTAGTCGTTTAGCCGGTGATACGCAGTATTTT. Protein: CSASRLAGDTQYF.

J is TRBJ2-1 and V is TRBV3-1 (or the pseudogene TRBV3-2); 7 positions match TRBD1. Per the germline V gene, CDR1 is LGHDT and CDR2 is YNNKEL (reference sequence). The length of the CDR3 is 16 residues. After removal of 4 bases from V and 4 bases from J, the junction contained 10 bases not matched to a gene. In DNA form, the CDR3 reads TGTGCCAGCAGCCCCGGACAGGAGACCTTTTACAATGAGCAGTTCTTC. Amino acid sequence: CASSPGQETFYNEQFF.

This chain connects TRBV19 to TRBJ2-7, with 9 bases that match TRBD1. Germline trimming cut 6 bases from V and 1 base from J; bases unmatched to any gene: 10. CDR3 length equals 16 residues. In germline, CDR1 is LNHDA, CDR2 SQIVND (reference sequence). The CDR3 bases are TGTGCCAGTAGCACCAACCTGGGACAGGGATCCTACGAGCAGTACTTC. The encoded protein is CASSTNLGQGSYEQYF.

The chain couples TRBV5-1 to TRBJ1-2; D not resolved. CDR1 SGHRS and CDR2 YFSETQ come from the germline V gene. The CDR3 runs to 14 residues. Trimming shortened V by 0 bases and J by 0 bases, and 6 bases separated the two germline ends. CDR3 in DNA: TGCGCCAGCAGCTTGGATTTAGCTAACTATGGCTACACCTTC. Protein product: CASSLDLANYGYTF.

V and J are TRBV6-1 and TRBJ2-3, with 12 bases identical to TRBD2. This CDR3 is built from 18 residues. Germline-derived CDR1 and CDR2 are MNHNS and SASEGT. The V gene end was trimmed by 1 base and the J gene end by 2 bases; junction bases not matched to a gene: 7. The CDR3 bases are TGTGCCAGCAGTGAAGGGTCTACTAGCGGGGGGTACACAGATACGCAGTATTTT. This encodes CASSEGSTSGGYTDTQYF.

Written as DNA, the CDR3 is TGTGCCAGCACGGGACTTACCGGGGAGCTGTTTTTT. Translated: CASTGLTGELFF. V gene TRBV6-5 combines with J gene TRBJ2-2; TRBD2 might be the D (6 bases). Trimming took off 7 bases at V and 5 bases at J, with 8 bases between the two ends. CDR3 size: 12 residues. CDR1 and CDR2 from the germline V gene are MNHEY and SVGAGI.

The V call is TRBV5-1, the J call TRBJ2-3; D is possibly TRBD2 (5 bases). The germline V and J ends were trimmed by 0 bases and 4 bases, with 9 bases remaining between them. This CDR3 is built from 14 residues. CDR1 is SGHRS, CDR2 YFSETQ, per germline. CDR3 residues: CASSLVASPDTQYF. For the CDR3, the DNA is TGCGCCAGCAGCTTGGTAGCTAGCCCAGATACGCAGTATTTT.

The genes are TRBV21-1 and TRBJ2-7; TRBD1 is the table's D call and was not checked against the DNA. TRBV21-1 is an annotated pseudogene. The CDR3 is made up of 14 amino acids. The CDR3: CASSKVMDRTVEYF. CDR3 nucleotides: TGTGCCAGCAGCAAAGTAATGGACAGGACGGTGGAGTACTTC.

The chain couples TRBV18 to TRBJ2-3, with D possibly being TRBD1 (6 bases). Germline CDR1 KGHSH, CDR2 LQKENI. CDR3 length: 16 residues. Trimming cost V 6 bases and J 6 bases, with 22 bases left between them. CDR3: CASSPGAGQKGDTQYF. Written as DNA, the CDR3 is TGTGCCAGCTCGCCAGGGGCAGGGCAAAAAGGGGATACGCAGTATTTT.

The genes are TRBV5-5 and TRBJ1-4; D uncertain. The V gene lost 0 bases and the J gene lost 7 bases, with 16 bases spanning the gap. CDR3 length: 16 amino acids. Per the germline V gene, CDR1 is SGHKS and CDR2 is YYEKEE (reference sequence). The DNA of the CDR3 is TGTGCCAGCAGCTTGGCCGGTTCTATAGGAGTTGAAAAACTGTTTTTT. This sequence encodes CASSLAGSIGVEKLFF.

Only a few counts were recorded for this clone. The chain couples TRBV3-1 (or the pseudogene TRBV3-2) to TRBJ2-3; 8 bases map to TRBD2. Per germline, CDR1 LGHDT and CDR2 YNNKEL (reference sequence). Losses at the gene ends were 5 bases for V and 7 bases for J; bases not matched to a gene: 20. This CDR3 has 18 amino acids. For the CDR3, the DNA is TGTGCCAGCAGCTCCCGGGCGGGGGGCCTCCCCACACAAAATACGCAGTATTTT. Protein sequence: CASSSRAGGLPTQNTQYF.

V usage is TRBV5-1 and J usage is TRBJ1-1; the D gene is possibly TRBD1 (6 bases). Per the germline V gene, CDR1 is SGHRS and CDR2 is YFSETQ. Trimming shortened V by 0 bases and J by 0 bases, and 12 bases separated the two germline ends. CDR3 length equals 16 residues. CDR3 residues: CASSLGYGQLNTEAFF. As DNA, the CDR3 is TGCGCCAGCAGCTTGGGTTATGGACAGTTGAACACTGAAGCTTTCTTT. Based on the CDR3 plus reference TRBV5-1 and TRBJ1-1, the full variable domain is KAGVTQTPRYLIKTRGQQVTLSCSPISGHRSVSWYQQTPGQGLQFLFEYFSETQRNKGNFPGRFSGRQFSNSRSEMNVSTLELGDSALYLCASSLGYGQLNTEAFFGQGTRLTVV.

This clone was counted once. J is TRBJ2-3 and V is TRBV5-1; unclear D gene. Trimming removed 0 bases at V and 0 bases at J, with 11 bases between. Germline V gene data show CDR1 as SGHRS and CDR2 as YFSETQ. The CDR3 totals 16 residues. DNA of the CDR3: TGCGCCAGCAGCTTGGCCATCAGGCAGAGCACAGATACGCAGTATTTT. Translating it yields CASSLAIRQSTDTQYF.

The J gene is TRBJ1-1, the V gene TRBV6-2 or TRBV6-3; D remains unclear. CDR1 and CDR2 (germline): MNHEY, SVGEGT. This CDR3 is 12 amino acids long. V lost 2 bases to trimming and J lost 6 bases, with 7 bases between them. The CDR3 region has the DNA TGTGCCAGCAGTTACGTGGGCGCTGAAGCTTTCTTT. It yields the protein CASSYVGAEAFF.

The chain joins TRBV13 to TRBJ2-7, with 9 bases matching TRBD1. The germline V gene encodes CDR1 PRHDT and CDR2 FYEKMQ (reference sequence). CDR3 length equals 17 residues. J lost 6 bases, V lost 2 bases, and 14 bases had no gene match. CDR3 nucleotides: TGTGCCAGCAGCTTAAGGCTTCTTGGGGGACAGGGTTTCGAGCAGTACTTC. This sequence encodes CASSLRLLGGQGFEQYF.